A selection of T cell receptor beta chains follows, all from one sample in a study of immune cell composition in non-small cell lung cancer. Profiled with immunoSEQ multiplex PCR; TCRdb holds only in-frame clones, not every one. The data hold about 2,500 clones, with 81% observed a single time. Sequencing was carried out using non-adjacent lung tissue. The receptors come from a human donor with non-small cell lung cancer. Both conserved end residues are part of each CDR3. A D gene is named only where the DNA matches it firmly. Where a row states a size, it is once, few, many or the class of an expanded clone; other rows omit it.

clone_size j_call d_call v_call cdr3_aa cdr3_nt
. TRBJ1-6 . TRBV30 CAWKQSSYNSPLHF TGTGCCTGGAAACAGAGCTCCTATAATTCACCCCTCCACTTT
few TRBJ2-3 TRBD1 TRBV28 CASSPQGTDTQYF TGTGCCAGCAGTCCACAGGGGACAGATACGCAGTATTTT
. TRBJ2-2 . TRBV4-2 CASSQPSGGLITGELFF TGTGCCAGCAGCCAGCCCTCCGGTGGACTTATCACCGGGGAGCTGTTTTTT
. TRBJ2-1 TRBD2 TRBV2 CASSGSSGRAWMKNEQFF TGTGCCAGCAGTGGGAGTAGCGGGAGGGCGTGGATGAAGAATGAGCAGTTCTTC
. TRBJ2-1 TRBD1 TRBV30 CAWRTGGYNEQFF TGTGCCTGGAGGACAGGGGGGTACAATGAGCAGTTCTTC
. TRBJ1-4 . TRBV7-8 CASSLGPGEKLFF TGTGCCAGCAGCTTAGGGCCGGGTGAAAAACTGTTTTTT
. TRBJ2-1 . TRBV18 CASSPRQDYNEQFF TGTGCCAGCTCACCAAGACAGGATTACAATGAGCAGTTCTTC
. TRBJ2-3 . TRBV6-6 CASSYSYTQYF TGTGCCAGCAGTTATTCATATACGCAGTATTTT
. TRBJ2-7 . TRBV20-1 CSARQEYEQYF TGCAGTGCGCGACAGGAGTACGAGCAGTACTTC
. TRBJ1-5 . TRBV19 CASSFTGIPQHF TGTGCCAGTAGTTTTACAGGCATCCCCCAGCATTTT
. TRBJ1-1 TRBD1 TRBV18 CASCRQGSTEAFF TGTGCCAGCTGTCGACAGGGAAGCACTGAAGCTTTCTTT
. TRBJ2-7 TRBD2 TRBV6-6 CASREREGGGYEQYF TGTGCCAGTAGAGAGCGGGAGGGTGGGGGCTACGAGCAGTACTTC
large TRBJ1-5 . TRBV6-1 CASNRSGREGQPQHF TGTGCCAGCAATCGGTCGGGCAGGGAGGGTCAGCCCCAGCATTTT
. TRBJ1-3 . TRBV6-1 CASPTGPSGNTIYF TGTGCCAGCCCAACAGGGCCCTCTGGAAACACCATATATTTT
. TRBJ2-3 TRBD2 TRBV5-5 CASSLVSGTPDTQYF TGTGCCAGCAGCTTGGTTAGCGGGACTCCAGATACGCAGTATTTT
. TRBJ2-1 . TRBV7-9 CASSSREYNEQFF TGTGCCAGCAGCTCAAGAGAGTACAATGAGCAGTTCTTC
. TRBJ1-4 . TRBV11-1 CASSRGGEGEKLFF TGTGCCAGCAGCCGCGGGGGCGAGGGGGAAAAACTGTTTTTT